This T cell receptor beta chain was identified during a study of OX40 agonist ivuxolimab in advanced cancers. On the study more broadly: Hepatocellular carcinoma, melanoma, renal cell or head and neck cancer was diagnosed in the dose-escalation patients.

The method was immunoSEQ multiplex PCR; TCRdb's version includes in-frame clones alone and lacks a portion of them. The sample records about 58,000 clones, 75% to 90% being singletons. Points on this clone: One end of the junction fails to match germline, which may point to a read error.

Autoimmune disease history or systemic immunosuppression led to patients being barred. Germline V lookup: CDR1 SGHTA, CDR2 FQGNSA. This CDR3 has 15 residues. J is TRBJ2-7 and V is TRBV7-2; TRBD1 aligns across 7 bases. The clonotype was recovered from an adult with an advanced solid tumor such as melanoma, head and neck, liver or kidney cancer. The source was CD4+ or CD8+ T cells sorted from blood, collected in a trial of the OX40 agonist ivuxolimab. In DNA form, the CDR3 reads TGTGCCAGCAGGTTAGACAGGGCGAACTCCTACGAGCAGTACTTC. Translating it yields CASRLDRANSYEQYF. Filled out from reference TRBV7-2 and TRBJ2-7, the complete variable domain reads GAGVSQSPSNKVTEKGKDVELRCDPISGHTALYWYRQSLGQGLEFLIYFQGNSAPDKSGLPSDRFSAERTGGSVSTLTIQRTQQEDSAVYLCASRLDRANSYEQYFGPGTRLTVT.